Listed here are 21 T cell receptor beta chains from one sample, sequenced in a study of pediatric ulcerative colitis. The rectum was sampled with one to two pinch biopsies at colonoscopy. Sequenced by immunoSEQ multiplex PCR; TCRdb stores in-frame clones only, minus some. Among some 25,000 clones, roughly 74% were seen once, and the ten largest hold around 7.8%. The material sequenced was gut tissue. These receptors were obtained from a boy aged 5-17 years with severe ulcerative colitis.

V and J are TRBV7-9 and TRBJ1-2; D gene uncertain. Germline V CDR1 and CDR2: SEHNR, FQNEAQ (reference sequence). The CDR3 spans 14 residues. The V end lost 4 bases, the J end lost 1 base, and 10 bases lay between the germline ends. The CDR3 DNA reads TGTGCCAGCAGCTATAACTTCCTTAACTATGGCTACACCTTC. Translating it yields CASSYNFLNYGYTF.

The CDR3 reads CASSLAGGGPDTQYF. The CDR3 nucleotides read TGCGCCAGCAGCTTGGCCGGTGGGGGGCCAGATACGCAGTATTTT. The genes are TRBV5-1 and TRBJ2-3; D possibly matches TRBD1 or TRBD2 (6 bases each). The ends were cut back, 0 bases at V and 4 bases at J, with 12 bases in the middle. The CDR3 consists of 15 residues. The germline V gene has CDR1 SGHRS and CDR2 YFSETQ.

The CDR3 loop reads CAIPSDGGGHGVLTF. CDR3 in DNA: TGTGCCATCCCGTCCGATGGGGGGGGCCACGGCGTCCTGACTTTC. The chain has TRBV27 and TRBJ2-6; TRBD2 might be the D (7 bases). CDR3 length: 15 residues. V was trimmed by 10 bases and J by 12 bases, leaving 25 bases between them. CDR1 and CDR2 from the germline V gene are MNHEY and SMNVEV (reference sequence).

The V gene is TRBV15, the J gene TRBJ1-1; D remains ambiguous. In germline, CDR1 is LNHNV, CDR2 YYDKDF (reference sequence). The CDR3 consists of 14 residues. V lost 4 bases, J lost 1 base, and 10 bases lay in between. The CDR3 nucleotides read TGTGCCACCAGCAAAAGCCGGGGGAACACTGAAGCTTTCTTT. Its translation: CATSKSRGNTEAFF.

V gene TRBV7-8 combines with J gene TRBJ2-5, with 11 positions matching TRBD2. The CDR3 is 15 amino acids. V lost 5 bases, J lost 3 bases, and 5 bases stayed unmatched. The V gene's germline CDR1 is SGHVS and CDR2 FQNEAQ. CDR3: CASSTGGLAEETQYF. The DNA for the CDR3 is TGTGCCAGCAGCACAGGGGGACTAGCGGAAGAGACCCAGTACTTC.

V gene TRBV10-2 combines with J gene TRBJ2-1; D gene ambiguous. The CDR3 length is 11 residues. Per the germline V gene, CDR1 is WSHSY and CDR2 is SAAADI. Trimming cost V 3 bases and J 16 bases, with 13 bases left between them. The CDR3: CASSDFPPIFF. As DNA, the CDR3 is TGCGCCAGCAGTGACTTCCCCCCTATTTTCTTC.

This clone appeared a few times. The rearrangement joins TRBV7-2 to TRBJ1-5; 10 nucleotides align to TRBD1. CDR3 size: 15 residues. V was pared by 2 bases and J by 6 bases, with 4 bases of the junction left unmatched. Germline values: CDR1 SGHTA, CDR2 FQGNSA. The CDR3 region is CASSLRQGAIQPQHF. The CDR3 nucleotides are TGTGCCAGCAGCTTAAGACAGGGGGCAATTCAGCCCCAGCATTTT.

The gene calls are TRBV7-2 and TRBJ2-4, with D tentatively TRBD1 (6 bases). The V gene lost 3 bases and the J gene lost 9 bases, with 15 bases spanning the gap. Germline V gene lookup returns CDR1 SGHTA and CDR2 FQGNSA. The CDR3 has 14 residues. The CDR3, as DNA: TGTGCCAGCAGCTTGGGGAGCCAGGGGAGCATTCAGTACTTC. This encodes CASSLGSQGSIQYF.

The chain links TRBV7-2 to TRBJ2-7, with 7 bases aligning to TRBD1. V was clipped by 1 base and J by 2 bases; unmatched bases: 2. The CDR3 extends over 14 amino acids. CDR1 and CDR2 from the germline V gene are SGHTA and FQGNSA. The CDR3, as DNA: TGTGCCAGCAGCTTAGACAGGGGCCCCTACGAGCAGTACTTC. This gives the protein CASSLDRGPYEQYF.

V gene TRBV27 combines with J gene TRBJ1-1, with D perhaps TRBD1 (6 bases). The germline gives CDR1 MNHEY, CDR2 SMNVEV (reference sequence). V dropped 4 bases and J dropped 4 bases, with 13 bases sitting between them. CDR3 length: 14 residues. Here the CDR3 DNA reads TGTGCCAGCAGTTACGAGGGGGTGTTCACTGAAGCTTTCTTT. Amino acids: CASSYEGVFTEAFF.

V and J are TRBV5-4 and TRBJ1-2; D perhaps matches TRBD1 (5 bases). There are 13 residues in the CDR3. V shed 4 bases and J shed 8 bases, with 15 bases lying between them. CDR1 and CDR2 from the germline V gene are SGHNT and YYREEE (reference sequence). This CDR3 is CASSLAGTRGYTF. Written as DNA, the CDR3 is TGTGCCAGCAGCCTCGCCGGGACGCGAGGCTACACCTTC.

The chain links TRBV7-9 to TRBJ1-1; TRBD1 matches 7 bases. The V gene's germline CDR1 is SEHNR and CDR2 FQNEAQ (reference sequence). The CDR3 totals 16 residues. The ends lost 3 bases at V and 5 bases at J; junction bases unmatched: 12. CDR3 in amino acids: CASSFFNPQGGTEAFF. CDR3 bases: TGTGCCAGCAGCTTTTTTAACCCCCAGGGGGGAACTGAAGCTTTCTTT.

By share, this clone counts as medium-sized. V usage is TRBV7-2 and J usage is TRBJ1-1, with D tentatively TRBD1 (5 bases). CDR1 is SGHTA and CDR2 is FQGNSA in the germline V gene. The CDR3 totals 14 residues. The V and J ends lost 1 base and 1 base respectively, with 7 bases between them. This CDR3 is CASSLEGPNTEAFF. CDR3 DNA sequence: TGTGCCAGCAGCTTAGAGGGACCGAACACTGAAGCTTTCTTT.

The CDR3 nucleotides read TGTGCCAGCAGCCCCCGGACAGGGAACAATGAGCAGTTCTTC. Encoded protein: CASSPRTGNNEQFF. This chain links TRBV6-1 with TRBJ2-1, with 8 nucleotides matching TRBD1. The CDR3 extends over 14 amino acids. CDR1 is MNHNS, CDR2 SASEGT, per germline. Trimming removed 6 bases from V and 5 bases from J; junction bases left unmatched: 6.

The gene calls are TRBV2 and TRBJ2-6, with no clear D. CDR1 is SNHLY, CDR2 FYNNEI, per germline. Trimming removed 6 bases from V and 0 bases from J, with 15 bases in between. This CDR3 has 17 residues. The CDR3 nucleotides read TGTGCCAGCAGCTCCCAAGCCTCCCTCTCTGGGGCCAACGTCCTGACTTTC. Encoded protein: CASSSQASLSGANVLTF.

The CDR3 loop reads CASRDGQGRSYEQYF. In nucleotides, the CDR3 is TGTGCCAGCAGAGACGGACAGGGTCGGTCCTACGAGCAGTACTTC. V gene TRBV2 combines with J gene TRBJ2-7, with 8 bases matching TRBD1. CDR1 is SNHLY and CDR2 is FYNNEI in the germline V gene. Losses at the gene ends were 6 bases for V and 1 base for J; bases not matched to a gene: 8. This CDR3 contains 15 residues.

The chain recombines TRBV11-3 with TRBJ2-2; 10 bases map to TRBD2. After removal of 4 bases from V and 7 bases from J, the junction contained 9 bases not matched to a gene. Germline lookup yields CDR1 SGHNT and CDR2 YENEEA. The CDR3 is made up of 16 amino acids. CDR3 coding DNA: TGTGCCAGCAGCTCACCGGGACTAGCGTTTAACGGGGAGCTGTTTTTT. Amino acids: CASSSPGLAFNGELFF.

The V and J genes are TRBV5-8 and TRBJ2-6; D ambiguous. CDR1 is SGHTS, CDR2 YDEGEE, per germline. This CDR3 spans 14 amino acids. Trimming removed 0 bases at V and 1 base at J, with 2 bases between. The CDR3 DNA follows: TGTGCCAGCAGCTTGGAATCTGGGGCCAACGTCCTGACTTTC. The encoded protein is CASSLESGANVLTF.

The chain joins TRBV14 to TRBJ1-4; D call uncertain. This CDR3 comprises 17 residues. Per germline, CDR1 SGHDN and CDR2 FVKESK. V was cut by 4 bases and J by 5 bases, with 20 bases left in between. Here the CDR3 reads CASSPTRLAVGNEKLFF. The CDR3 DNA sequence: TGTGCCAGCAGCCCAACAAGGTTGGCAGTGGGGAATGAAAAACTGTTTTTT. The complete variable domain, with remaining parts taken from reference TRBV14 and TRBJ1-4, reads EAGVTQFPSHSVIEKGQTVTLRCDPISGHDNLYWYRRVMGKEIKFLLHFVKESKQDESGMPNNRFLAERTGGTYSTLKVQPAELEDSGVYFCASSPTRLAVGNEKLFFGSGTQLSVL.

The chain combines TRBV9 with TRBJ1-3; TRBD1 aligns across 9 bases. Germline CDR1 is SGDLS and CDR2 is YYNGEE. The CDR3 runs to 16 residues. V shed 4 bases and J 1 base; nucleotides not matched to a gene: 6. This CDR3 is CASSTRQGGSGNTIYF. The DNA for the CDR3 is TGTGCCAGCAGCACCAGACAGGGGGGATCTGGAAACACCATATATTTT. Full variable domain (missing parts from reference TRBV9 and TRBJ1-3): DSGVTQTPKHLITATGQRVTLRCSPRSGDLSVYWYQQSLDQGLQFLIQYYNGEERAKGNILERFSAQQFPDLHSELNLSSLELGDSALYFCASSTRQGGSGNTIYFGEGSWLTVV.

Only one count was recorded for this clone. V gene TRBV2 combines with J gene TRBJ2-7; D is perhaps TRBD2 (5 bases). Germline CDR1 SNHLY, CDR2 FYNNEI. CDR3 length: 13 amino acids. Trimming shortened V by 5 bases and J by 1 base, and 9 bases separated the two germline ends. In nucleotides, the CDR3 is TGTGCCAGCAGTTTCCGGGGATCCTACGAGCAGTACTTC. It specifies CASSFRGSYEQYF.